These 20 T cell receptor beta chains originate from one sample sequenced in a study of blood T cell repertoires in COVID-19 (dated by TCRdb to 2019 to 2021). Libraries were prepared through the immunoSEQ multiplex PCR assay. TCRdb obtained this table from immuneACCESS and retained in-frame rearrangements with V and J assigned. These tables miss some clones; where compared with another copy, unresolved V genes account for less than half of the shortfall, and the remainder is unexplained. The sample contains about 200,000 clones, 70% to 90% of them found a single time. 7.5% to 10% of the sample is taken by the ten largest. The sample was PBMCs or T cells enriched from blood (not recorded which). Receptor source: a woman between 18 and 29 years old who had recovered from COVID-19.

The chain uses TRBV19 and TRBJ1-6; the match to TRBD1 covers 8 bases. The V and J ends lost 4 bases and 14 bases, in that order; junction bases with no gene match: 13. The CDR3 has 15 amino acids. The germline CDR1 and CDR2 sequences are LNHDA and SQIVND (reference sequence). The CDR3 DNA reads as TGTGCCAGTAGTACGGGGGACAGGCTTCAGGAGACCCTCCACTTT. Translation gives CASSTGDRLQETLHF.

CDR3 coding DNA: TGTGCCAGCAGGCTTAGCACCGGGGAGCTGTTTTTT. As protein: CASRLSTGELFF. V usage is TRBV12-3 or TRBV12-4 and J usage is TRBJ2-2; D ambiguous. The CDR3 covers 12 residues. V lost 6 bases to trimming and J lost 4 bases, with 6 bases between them.

The rearrangement joins TRBV21-1 to TRBJ1-3; the table's D call, TRBD1, was not checked against the DNA. TRBV21-1 is annotated as a pseudogene. This CDR3 contains 15 residues. The CDR3 region is CASYRQGGSGNTIYF. CDR3 DNA: TGTGCCAGTTATAGACAGGGCGGCTCTGGAAACACCATATATTTT.

The J gene is TRBJ1-5, the V gene TRBV28, with D perhaps TRBD1 (5 bases). The germline V gene has CDR1 MDHEN and CDR2 SYDVKM. This CDR3 contains 12 residues. Trimming took 6 bases from V and 9 from J, leaving 12 bases between them. CDR3 protein: CASSLEGRPQHF. CDR3 coding DNA: TGTGCCAGCAGCCTGGAGGGGAGGCCCCAGCATTTT.

The chain carries TRBV3-1 (or the pseudogene TRBV3-2) and TRBJ2-1; the match to TRBD1 covers 9 bases. The V segment lost 4 bases and the J segment 5 bases; nucleotides outside the gene matches: 9. The CDR3 is 16 residues long. CDR1 is LGHDT, CDR2 YNNKEL, per germline (reference sequence). The CDR3 coding sequence is TGTGCCAGCAGCCGAAACCGGGACAGGGTGGACAATGAGCAGTTCTTC. Translated, it gives CASSRNRDRVDNEQFF.

The chain links TRBV7-9 to TRBJ2-7, with D perhaps TRBD2 (6 bases). The CDR3 covers 14 residues. V dropped 4 bases and J dropped 5 bases, with 15 bases sitting between them. Germline V CDR1 and CDR2: SEHNR, FQNEAQ (reference sequence). CDR3 bases: TGTGCCAGCAGCTCCTTGACTAGATCCCACGAGCAGTACTTC. Translating gives CASSSLTRSHEQYF. Complete variable domain (other parts from reference TRBV7-9 and TRBJ2-7): DTGVSQNPRHKITKRGQNVTFRCDPISEHNRLYWYRQTLGQGPEFLTYFQNEAQLEKSRLLSDRFSAERPKGSFSTLEIQRTEQGDSAMYLCASSSLTRSHEQYFGPGTRLTVT.

V gene TRBV7-9 combines with J gene TRBJ2-5; 14 positions agree with TRBD2. CDR1 and CDR2 from the germline V gene are SEHNR and FQNEAQ (reference sequence). The ends lost 5 bases at V and 5 bases at J; junction bases unmatched: 7. The CDR3 runs to 16 residues. CDR3 nucleotides: TGTGCCAGCAGCCGGGGACTAGCGGGGGCCGGGGAGACCCAGTACTTC. It encodes CASSRGLAGAGETQYF.

In this sample, this clone turned up once. The chain carries TRBV12-3 or TRBV12-4 and TRBJ2-7, with D possibly being TRBD1 (5 bases). CDR3 size: 12 residues. The V end was cut by 3 bases, the J end by 6 bases, with 9 bases between. This CDR3 is CASSFLGREQYF. CDR3 DNA: TGTGCCAGCAGTTTTTTGGGGCGCGAGCAGTACTTC.

The genes are TRBV4-1 and TRBJ2-6; D is uncertain. The V end was cut by 4 bases, the J end by 1 base, with 14 bases between. The germline V gene has CDR1 MGHRA and CDR2 YSYEKL. There are 17 residues in the CDR3. DNA of the CDR3: TGCGCCAGCAGCCGAAGAAATTCGGAGTCTGGGGCCAACGTCCTGACTTTC. It is translated as CASSRRNSESGANVLTF.

This chain connects TRBV5-1 to TRBJ1-3; 7 nucleotides align to TRBD1. This CDR3 has 14 amino acids. Germline CDR1 reads SGHRS; CDR2 reads YFSETQ. V dropped 4 bases and J dropped 4; count of bases not matched to a gene: 5. DNA of the CDR3: TGCGCCAGCAGCCAGGGACAGCCAGGAAACACCATATATTTT. Protein product: CASSQGQPGNTIYF.

The rearrangement joins TRBV19 to TRBJ1-5; 11 bases line up with TRBD1. The V segment lost 5 bases and the J segment 11 bases; nucleotides outside the gene matches: 11. CDR1 and CDR2 (germline): LNHDA, SQIVND (reference sequence). The CDR3 totals 15 residues. In DNA, the CDR3 is TGTGCCAGTAGTCCGCAGGGACAGGGGGGACGGGCCCAGCATTTT. This codes for CASSPQGQGGRAQHF.

This clone was counted only a few times. This chain joins TRBV27 and TRBJ1-2, with TRBD1 identical over 7 bases. The V gene end was trimmed by 5 bases and the J gene end by 6 bases; junction bases not matched to a gene: 3. The germline CDR1 and CDR2 sequences are MNHEY and SMNVEV (reference sequence). The length of the CDR3 is 12 residues. In DNA form, the CDR3 reads TGTGCCAGCAGTAGACAGGGTCATGGCTACACCTTC. Its protein is CASSRQGHGYTF.

The chain uses TRBV9 and TRBJ1-1; D ambiguous. The CDR3 extends over 15 amino acids. V dropped 0 bases and J dropped 0 bases, with 9 bases sitting between them. Germline V gene sequence: CDR1 SGDLS, CDR2 YYNGEE. CDR3 protein: CASSVAGSLNTEAFF. CDR3 DNA: TGTGCCAGCAGCGTAGCTGGTAGTTTGAACACTGAAGCTTTCTTT.

This clone was seen only once. V gene TRBV9 combines with J gene TRBJ1-2; no firm D call. This CDR3 spans 15 amino acids. The V gene lost 4 bases and the J gene lost 13 bases, with 26 bases spanning the gap. CDR1 and CDR2 from the germline V gene are SGDLS and YYNGEE. The CDR3 region has the DNA TGTGCCAGCAGCCAGAGCGGAGGGTTGGGCCGGGGTGCCACCTTC. This translates into CASSQSGGLGRGATF.

The chain couples TRBV28 to TRBJ2-7; weak D call: TRBD1 (6 bases). CDR3 length: 13 amino acids. CDR1 is MDHEN and CDR2 is SYDVKM in the germline V gene. The V end was cut by 6 bases, the J end by 0 bases, with 9 bases between. The CDR3 nucleotides read TGTGCCAGCAGCCAGGACAGCTCCTACGAGCAGTACTTC. This encodes CASSQDSSYEQYF.

V gene TRBV12-3 or TRBV12-4 combines with J gene TRBJ2-2; D is ambiguous. CDR3 length: 12 residues. The V end lost 3 bases, the J end lost 6 bases, and 5 bases lay between the germline ends. CDR3 protein: CASSFLAGELFF. In DNA, the CDR3 is TGTGCCAGCAGTTTCCTCGCCGGGGAGCTGTTTTTT.

In this sample, this clone turned up a few times. V usage is TRBV7-9 and J usage is TRBJ1-3; D ambiguous. Germline values: CDR1 SEHNR, CDR2 FQNEAQ (reference sequence). The CDR3 sequence is 14 residues long. V was trimmed by 8 bases and J by 4 bases, leaving 15 bases between them. The CDR3 region is CASLATHLGNTIYF. CDR3 sequence (DNA): TGTGCCAGCTTGGCGACACATCTAGGAAACACCATATATTTT.

The V and J genes are TRBV28 and TRBJ2-7, with D maybe TRBD1 (5 bases). Trimming took 8 bases from V and 3 from J, leaving 17 bases between them. Germline V gene lookup returns CDR1 MDHEN and CDR2 SYDVKM. The CDR3 is 14 amino acids. CDR3 in DNA: TGTGCCAGCTCCTTCACAGGTCCAGGCTACGAGCAGTACTTC. Encoded protein: CASSFTGPGYEQYF.

The chain carries TRBV24-1 and TRBJ2-6; possibly TRBD1 for D (5 bases). Trimming removed 3 bases at V and 4 bases at J, with 18 bases between. Germline assignment: CDR1 KGHDR and CDR2 SFDVKD. CDR3 length equals 18 residues. CDR3 sequence (DNA): TGTGCCACCAGTGATAGGGGATATTCAGGGCCCGGGGCCAACGTCCTGACTTTC. Translating it yields CATSDRGYSGPGANVLTF.

This chain joins TRBV5-1 and TRBJ2-7; D might be TRBD1 (6 bases). CDR3 length: 13 residues. Germline lookup yields CDR1 SGHRS and CDR2 YFSETQ. V gave up 2 bases and J gave up 3 bases, with 9 bases separating them. The CDR3 DNA reads as TGCGCCAGCAGCTTCGGACAGCACTACGAGCAGTACTTC. This codes for CASSFGQHYEQYF.